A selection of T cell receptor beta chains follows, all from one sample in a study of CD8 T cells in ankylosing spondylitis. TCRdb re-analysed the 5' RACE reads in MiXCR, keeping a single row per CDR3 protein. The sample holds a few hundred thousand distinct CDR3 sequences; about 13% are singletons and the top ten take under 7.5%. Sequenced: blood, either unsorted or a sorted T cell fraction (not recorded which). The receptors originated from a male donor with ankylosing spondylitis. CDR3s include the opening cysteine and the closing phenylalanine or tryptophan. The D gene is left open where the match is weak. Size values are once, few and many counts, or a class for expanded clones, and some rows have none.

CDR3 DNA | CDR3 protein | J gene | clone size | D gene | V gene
TGTGCCACCAGTGCCCCGGGACTAGCGGGGATACTCACAGATACGCAGTATTTT | CATSAPGLAGILTDTQYF | TRBJ2-3 | - | TRBD2 | TRBV24-1
TGTGCCAGTAGTACTAGGACAGAAACTTATGGCTACACCTTC | CASSTRTETYGYTF | TRBJ1-2 | once | - | TRBV19
TGTGCCAGCAGTGAATATTCCGGACAGGGGGTCTATGGCTACACCTTC | CASSEYSGQGVYGYTF | TRBJ1-2 | - | TRBD1 | TRBV25-1
TGTGCCAGCAGCCAAGACAGGGTGAGATCACCCCTCCACTTT | CASSQDRVRSPLHF | TRBJ1-6 | few | - | TRBV3-1
TGTGCCACCAGTGATCACTATGGACAGGGGGCGCAGTATTTT | CATSDHYGQGAQYF | TRBJ2-3 | - | TRBD1 | TRBV24-1
TGTGCCAGCAGTGAAGATGGGGAGACCACAGATACGCAGTATTTT | CASSEDGETTDTQYF | TRBJ2-3 | - | - | TRBV2
TGTGCCATCAGACGGACAGGGCAAGAGACCCAGTACTTC | CAIRRTGQETQYF | TRBJ2-5 | many | TRBD1 | TRBV10-3
TGCGCCAGCAGCCCAGGAGGGACAGGGTCCTATGGCTACACCTTC | CASSPGGTGSYGYTF | TRBJ1-2 | - | TRBD1 | TRBV5-1
TGCGCCAGCAGCCCCGACGGGTTGGGCTCCTACAATGAGCAGTTCTTC | CASSPDGLGSYNEQFF | TRBJ2-1 | - | - | TRBV5-1
TGCAGTGCTAGAGATCTCACCTACACAGATACGCAGTATTTT | CSARDLTYTDTQYF | TRBJ2-3 | - | - | TRBV20-1
TGTGCCAGCAGCTTCGCGGGAGACATATTCTTC | CASSFAGDIFF | TRBJ2-1 | few | TRBD2 | TRBV7-2
TGCGCCAGCAGCTTACACCCCCAAGAGACCCAGTACTTC | CASSLHPQETQYF | TRBJ2-5 | - | - | TRBV5-1
TGTGCCAGCAGTCGAGGGGAAGGAGGCAAAAACATTCAGTACTTC | CASSRGEGGKNIQYF | TRBJ2-4 | - | - | TRBV7-9
TGTGCTAGTGGTTTGGTACTTCAGGGTACCTCATACAATGAGCAGTTCTTC | CASGLVLQGTSYNEQFF | TRBJ2-1 | few | - | TRBV12-5
TGCGCCAGCAGCTTGGCCCAGAGAGGGGGCTACACCTTC | CASSLAQRGGYTF | TRBJ1-2 | few | - | TRBV5-1
TGCGCCAGCCGCGAGGGAGAGACCCAGTACTTC | CASREGETQYF | TRBJ2-5 | many | - | TRBV5-1
TGCAGTGCTAGAGGGGACTCCCGATTTAGTACGCAGTATTTT | CSARGDSRFSTQYF | TRBJ2-3 | - | - | TRBV20-1